A selection of T cell receptor beta chains follows, all from one sample in a study of T cells after yellow fever vaccination. TCRdb re-analysed the 5' RACE reads in MiXCR, keeping a single row per CDR3 protein. The data show roughly 500,000 distinct CDR3 sequences, around 21% seen once. The input for sequencing was PBMCs, taken 15 days after the yellow fever booster vaccination. The receptors shown here come from a man younger than 40 who received the YFV17D yellow fever vaccine. The CDR3 runs from the conserved cysteine through the conserved F or W. The D gene is left open where the match is weak. Clone size appears in some rows only: once, few, many, or a class for an expanded clone.

TRBV18	TRBJ2-7	few	NA	CASSPTRGGKGEQYF	TGTGCCAGCTCACCGACTAGGGGCGGAAAGGGCGAGCAGTACTTC
TRBV9	TRBJ2-7	many	TRBD1	CASSVGTGTYEQYF	TGTGCCAGCAGCGTAGGGACAGGAACCTACGAGCAGTACTTC
TRBV10-3	TRBJ2-7	NA	TRBD1	CATWDGTGWQYF	TGTGCCACGTGGGACGGGACAGGGTGGCAGTACTTC
TRBV7-2	TRBJ2-5	NA	TRBD2	CASSRRGLAGVEETQYF	TGTGCCAGCAGCCGAAGGGGACTAGCGGGAGTGGAAGAGACCCAGTACTTC
TRBV7-9	TRBJ2-5	few	NA	CASSLTQGIQETQYF	TGTGCCAGCAGCTTAACCCAGGGCATCCAAGAGACCCAGTACTTC
TRBV20-1	TRBJ2-1	NA	TRBD2	CSAPDPSGRTYNEQFF	TGCAGTGCCCCCGACCCTAGCGGGAGGACCTACAATGAGCAGTTCTTC
TRBV7-2	TRBJ1-6	NA	NA	CASSLANGSPLHF	TGTGCCAGCAGCTTAGCGAACGGGTCACCCCTCCACTTT
TRBV20-1	TRBJ1-1	few	TRBD1	CSARRGTGGTEAFF	TGCAGTGCTAGGCGCGGGACAGGGGGCACTGAAGCTTTCTTT
TRBV20-1	TRBJ1-4	NA	NA	CSARDSDEKLFF	TGCAGTGCTAGAGATTCGGATGAAAAACTGTTTTTT
TRBV27	TRBJ2-7	NA	NA	CASSRLQERSYEQYF	TGTGCCAGCAGCAGATTACAGGAGCGCTCCTACGAGCAGTACTTC
TRBV5-1	TRBJ2-7	NA	NA	CASSLGGTETYEQYF	TGCGCCAGCAGCTTGGGCGGAACGGAGACCTACGAGCAGTACTTC
TRBV27	TRBJ1-1	NA	NA	CASKTIPGQAFF	TGTGCCAGCAAAACCATCCCGGGCCAGGCTTTCTTT
TRBV7-2	TRBJ2-7	few	NA	CASSLEIRYEQYF	TGTGCCAGCAGCTTAGAGATCCGGTACGAGCAGTACTTC
TRBV7-2	TRBJ2-7	few	TRBD2	CASGKLAGSSRGEQYF	TGTGCCAGCGGAAAACTAGCGGGAAGCTCCCGGGGGGAGCAGTACTTC
TRBV27	TRBJ2-1	few	NA	CASTTTGTENEQFF	TGTGCCAGCACCACGACAGGGACTGAAAATGAGCAGTTCTTC
TRBV20-1	TRBJ2-5	few	TRBD2	CSAPPATSGSKTQYF	TGCAGTGCGCCGCCGGCGACTAGCGGGAGTAAGACCCAGTACTTC
TRBV12-5	TRBJ2-5	NA	NA	CASGLDRQLSIGQETQYF	TGTGCTAGTGGTTTGGACCGACAACTATCCATAGGGCAAGAGACCCAGTACTTC
TRBV4-3	TRBJ2-7	few	NA	CASSQDSRATYEQYF	TGCGCCAGCAGCCAAGACTCGCGGGCAACCTACGAGCAGTACTTC
TRBV29-1	TRBJ1-5	NA	TRBD1	CSVARDRNQPQHF	TGCAGCGTTGCAAGGGACAGAAATCAGCCCCAGCATTTT
TRBV6-2/TRBV6-3	TRBJ2-7	few	NA	CASALTVQAYEQYF	TGTGCCAGCGCTTTGACAGTTCAGGCCTACGAGCAGTACTTC
TRBV7-2	TRBJ2-1	few	NA	CASSPPVRVYNEQFF	TGTGCCAGCAGCCCCCCGGTCAGAGTATACAATGAGCAGTTCTTC
TRBV5-1	TRBJ2-3	NA	TRBD2	CASSLDASGRGDTQYF	TGCGCCAGCAGCTTGGATGCTAGCGGGAGAGGAGATACGCAGTATTTT
TRBV15	TRBJ2-5	NA	NA	CATSQNRDIQETQYF	TGTGCCACCAGTCAGAACCGGGACATCCAAGAGACCCAGTACTTC
TRBV9	TRBJ2-1	NA	NA	CASNRGAGRGNEQFF	TGTGCCAGCAACCGGGGGGCAGGGAGGGGCAATGAGCAGTTCTTC
TRBV9	TRBJ2-1	NA	NA	CASSVEGAPPNEQFF	TGTGCCAGCAGCGTAGAGGGAGCCCCCCCGAATGAGCAGTTCTTC
TRBV27	TRBJ2-4	few	TRBD1	CASSLRAQGDGIQYF	TGTGCCAGCAGTTTAAGGGCCCAGGGGGATGGCATTCAGTACTTC
TRBV5-1	TRBJ2-3	NA	TRBD1	CASSFLPGQGTTDTQYF	TGCGCCAGCAGCTTTTTGCCGGGACAGGGGACCACAGATACGCAGTATTTT
TRBV11-1	TRBJ2-5	few	TRBD2	CASSPRPRLAPGETQYF	TGTGCCAGCAGCCCGCGCCCGAGACTAGCACCCGGAGAGACCCAGTACTTC
TRBV5-1	TRBJ2-7	few	NA	CASSFDSTYEQYF	TGCGCCAGCAGCTTTGACAGTACCTACGAGCAGTACTTC
TRBV7-9	TRBJ2-7	NA	NA	CASSSSLASSYEQYF	TGTGCCAGCAGCTCCAGTTTGGCCAGCTCCTACGAGCAGTACTTC
TRBV4-3	TRBJ2-7	few	NA	CASSQDRSPRNEQYF	TGCGCCAGCAGCCAAGACAGATCCCCGAGGAACGAGCAGTACTTC
TRBV10-3	TRBJ2-5	few	TRBD1	CATRQGSETQYF	TGTGCCACCAGACAGGGGAGTGAGACCCAGTACTTC
TRBV12-3/TRBV12-4	TRBJ1-5	few	TRBD1	CASSLLDRGQPQHF	TGTGCCAGCAGTTTATTAGACAGGGGTCAGCCCCAGCATTTT
TRBV30	TRBJ2-7	NA	NA	CAWSFTRRIGGEQYF	TGTGCCTGGAGTTTCACCCGGCGAATTGGGGGCGAGCAGTACTTC
TRBV24-1	TRBJ2-5	NA	NA	CATSDRGTARGTQYF	TGTGCCACCAGTGACCGAGGAACGGCGCGTGGGACCCAGTACTTC
TRBV11-2	TRBJ2-1	NA	TRBD2	CASSLGGGWDEQFF	TGTGCCAGCAGCTTAGGGGGGGGGTGGGATGAGCAGTTCTTC
TRBV29-1	TRBJ1-1	NA	NA	CSGRGTEAFF	TGCAGCGGCCGGGGCACTGAAGCTTTCTTT
TRBV7-2	TRBJ2-1	few	TRBD2	CASSQGREGPFFQFF	TGTGCCAGCAGCCAAGGTCGGGAGGGCCCTTTTTTTCAGTTCTTC
TRBV20-1	TRBJ1-1	many	NA	CSAVRNTEAFF	TGCAGTGCTGTCAGGAACACTGAAGCTTTCTTT
TRBV12-3/TRBV12-4	TRBJ2-7	few	NA	CASSLTARDEQYF	TGTGCCAGCAGTTTAACGGCCCGTGACGAGCAGTACTTC
TRBV11-2	TRBJ2-1	many	TRBD1	CASRGTGTSYNEQFF	TGTGCCAGCAGAGGGACAGGGACGTCTTACAATGAGCAGTTCTTC
TRBV12-3/TRBV12-4	TRBJ1-1	few	NA	CASSRRGWDTEAFF	TGTGCCAGCAGCCGACGCGGGTGGGACACTGAAGCTTTCTTT
TRBV6-5	TRBJ1-2	few	NA	CASSYRGNRGYTF	TGTGCCAGCAGTTACCGGGGGAATCGGGGCTACACCTTC
TRBV20-1	TRBJ2-1	few	NA	CSARDYETRYNEQFF	TGCAGTGCTAGAGATTACGAGACTAGGTACAATGAGCAGTTCTTC
TRBV5-1	TRBJ1-1	few	NA	CASSFVGRNTEAFF	TGCGCCAGCAGCTTTGTGGGAAGGAACACTGAAGCTTTCTTT
TRBV20-1	TRBJ1-3	few	NA	CSAREDSLPGNTIYF	TGCAGTGCTAGAGAAGACAGCCTCCCGGGAAACACCATATATTTT
TRBV20-1	TRBJ2-1	NA	TRBD2	CSVSKGGSSYNEQFF	TGCAGTGTTTCGAAAGGCGGGAGCTCCTACAATGAGCAGTTCTTC
TRBV18	TRBJ2-7	few	TRBD1	CASSPWTGGGEQYF	TGTGCCAGCTCACCTTGGACAGGGGGCGGCGAGCAGTACTTC
TRBV20-1	TRBJ2-5	few	NA	CSAPGPYQETQYF	TGCAGTGCCCCTGGACCGTACCAAGAGACCCAGTACTTC
TRBV12-5	TRBJ2-1	few	TRBD2	CASGPGTSVNNEQFF	TGTGCTAGTGGTCCCGGGACTAGCGTTAACAATGAGCAGTTCTTC
TRBV28	TRBJ2-5	few	TRBD1	CASSLPLRTGGAETQYF	TGTGCCAGCAGTTTACCTCTAAGGACAGGGGGCGCAGAGACCCAGTACTTC
TRBV12-3/TRBV12-4	TRBJ2-7	NA	TRBD2	CASSIGTSGRQYEQYF	TGTGCCAGCAGTATCGGGACTAGCGGGAGGCAGTACGAGCAGTACTTC
TRBV6-2/TRBV6-3	TRBJ2-1	NA	NA	CASSYVVYNEQFF	TGTGCCAGCAGTTACGTAGTTTACAATGAGCAGTTCTTC
TRBV10-3	TRBJ2-7	NA	NA	CATSSGEQYF	TGTGCCACCTCGAGCGGGGAGCAGTACTTC